The rows below give T cell receptor beta chains drawn from one sample of a study of T cells in Graves' hyperthyroidism and ophthalmopathy. TCRdb reprocessed the multiplex PCR reads via MiXCR and lists one record per CDR3 protein. This table has roughly 290,000 distinct CDR3 sequences, 13% appearing once. The sample taken for sequencing was blood. The receptor source for this set is a woman in her twenties or thirties with Graves' hyperthyroidism that later progressed to Graves' ophthalmopathy. CDR3s include the opening cysteine and the closing phenylalanine or tryptophan. Each record gives: J gene, V gene, clone size, D gene, CDR3 DNA, CDR3 protein. A D gene is named only where the DNA matches it firmly. Size is omitted from some rows. Given values are once, few, many or a class for expanded clones.

>TRBJ2-2|TRBV19|many|TRBD2
TGTGCCAGCAATGGGGGACTAGCGAACACCGGGGAGCTGTTTTTT
CASNGGLANTGELFF
>TRBJ1-4|TRBV30|many|NA
TGTGCCTGGAGTCTTGGAAGCCCTAATGAAAAACTGTTTTTT
CAWSLGSPNEKLFF
>TRBJ1-5|TRBV7-2|many|NA
TGTGCCAGCAGCTTGGACGCCCCATGGCGCAATCAGCCCCAGCATTTT
CASSLDAPWRNQPQHF
>TRBJ1-5|TRBV10-3|many|NA
TGTGCCATCAGGGGCGGGGGCGGGCAGCCCCAGCATTTT
CAIRGGGGQPQHF
>TRBJ1-4|TRBV10-3|few|NA
TGTGCCATCAGTGAGTCACGGGAAAAACTGTTTTTT
CAISESREKLFF
>TRBJ1-3|TRBV7-2|many|TRBD1
TGTGCCAGCAGCTTGGGACAGGGTAGCGCTGGAAACACCATATATTTT
CASSLGQGSAGNTIYF
>TRBJ1-2|TRBV5-6|many|NA
TGTGCCAGCAGCTTCCCAGACGCACTCCGTGGCTACACCTTC
CASSFPDALRGYTF
>TRBJ2-1|TRBV14|many|NA
TGTGCCAGCAGCCAAGAGGGATCGGGTGAGCAGTTCTTC
CASSQEGSGEQFF
>TRBJ2-7|TRBV7-6|many|NA
TGTGCCAGCAGCTTCGGGCTGGGGGCGTTTAGAGGAAGAAATCCCTACGAGCAGTACTTC
CASSFGLGAFRGRNPYEQYF
>TRBJ2-3|TRBV7-9|NA|TRBD2
TGTGCCAGCAGCTTAGCAGCGGGAGCGGCAGATACGCAGTATTTT
CASSLAAGAADTQYF
>TRBJ2-7|TRBV20-1|few|NA
TGCAGTGCTAGAGATCCAGGGTTCAGGGACCTTGCCGAGCAGTACTTC
CSARDPGFRDLAEQYF
>TRBJ1-1|TRBV15|many|NA
TGTGCCACCAGCAGAGCGGTAGACACTGAAGCTTTCTTT
CATSRAVDTEAFF
>TRBJ2-7|TRBV5-1|many|NA
TGCGCCAGCAGCTTAGAGGGAGACGAGCAGTACTTC
CASSLEGDEQYF
>TRBJ2-7|TRBV4-2|many|TRBD1
TGTGCCAGCAGCCAAGGACAGGGGGCCTCCTACGAGCAGTACTTC
CASSQGQGASYEQYF
>TRBJ2-5|TRBV7-2|many|TRBD2
TGTGCCAGCAGCCCCCGGACTAGAGTGGAGACCCAGTACTTC
CASSPRTRVETQYF
>TRBJ2-3|TRBV20-1|many|NA
TGCAGTGCTAGGAACTCGTACACAGATACGCAGTATTTT
CSARNSYTDTQYF
>TRBJ2-5|TRBV7-8|many|NA
TGTGCCAGCAGCTGGGGCGGACATTTCCAAGAGACCCAGTACTTC
CASSWGGHFQETQYF
>TRBJ2-7|TRBV29-1|many|NA
TGCAGCGTTGGGGAAACAGGGCTCTCCTACGAGCAGTACTTC
CSVGETGLSYEQYF
>TRBJ2-3|TRBV11-2|many|NA
TGTGCCAGCAGCCTCCAGGGGGGAAGAGATACGCAGTATTTT
CASSLQGGRDTQYF
>TRBJ2-7|TRBV7-8|many|TRBD1
TGTGCCAGCAGCTTATCAGGGGGCTTCTACGAGCAGTACTTC
CASSLSGGFYEQYF
>TRBJ2-1|TRBV6-1|many|TRBD1
TGTGCCAGCAGCACCGGGACAGGGAGAAATGAGCAGTTCTTC
CASSTGTGRNEQFF
>TRBJ2-2|TRBV5-1|NA|TRBD1
TGCGCCAGCAGCTTGGCCGGTACAGGGGTAACCGGGGAGCTGTTTTTT
CASSLAGTGVTGELFF
>TRBJ1-3|TRBV19|NA|NA
TGTGCCACTAGAGCTGGAAACACCATATATTTT
CATRAGNTIYF
>TRBJ1-1|TRBV6-1|many|TRBD1
TGTGCCAGCAGTTTCCCAGGGGGCGGCACTGAAGCTTTCTTT
CASSFPGGGTEAFF
>TRBJ1-1|TRBV14|NA|NA
TGTGCCAGCCGTTTCTTTCTGGGGGAGAACACTGAAGCTTTCTTT
CASRFFLGENTEAFF
>TRBJ2-1|TRBV4-1|NA|TRBD1
TGCGCCAGCAGCCCAGGGACAGGGGGCTGGTACAATGAGCAGTTCTTC
CASSPGTGGWYNEQFF
>TRBJ1-2|TRBV24-1|few|NA
TGTGCCACCAGTGACCCAGGGGTGGGCTACACCTTC
CATSDPGVGYTF
>TRBJ2-7|TRBV3-1|many|NA
TGTGCCAGCAGCCAAGTCATCGACTCACACGAGCAGTACTTC
CASSQVIDSHEQYF
>TRBJ2-4|TRBV15|NA|NA
TGTGCCACCAGTCTTAGGGGCATTCAGTACTTC
CATSLRGIQYF
>TRBJ1-1|TRBV20-1|many|NA
TGCAGTGCAACCCTGCCCGGCCTGAACACTGAAGCTTTCTTT
CSATLPGLNTEAFF
>TRBJ2-3|TRBV4-3|few|NA
TGCGCCAGCAGCCAATCGAGATTCACAGATACGCAGTATTTT
CASSQSRFTDTQYF
>TRBJ1-6|TRBV7-6|many|NA
TGTGCCAGCAGCCCAGGACCGAATTCACCCCTCCACTTT
CASSPGPNSPLHF
>TRBJ1-1|TRBV11-3|NA|NA
TGTGCCAGCAGCCCGGATAGATCGGCAGGGGTTGAAGCTTTCTTT
CASSPDRSAGVEAFF
>TRBJ2-1|TRBV15|NA|NA
TGTGCCACCAGCAGATCCGACCCCCAGGGGAAGGCCAACAATGAGCAGTTCTTC
CATSRSDPQGKANNEQFF
>TRBJ1-1|TRBV20-1|few|NA
TGCAGTCCAAGATACACTGAAGCTTTCTTT
CSPRYTEAFF
>TRBJ2-3|TRBV2|few|TRBD2
TGTGCCAGCAGTGAAAGACCCAAGGCCCGGACTAGCGGCCTGGATACGCAGTATTTT
CASSERPKARTSGLDTQYF
>TRBJ2-3|TRBV15|few|NA
TGTGCCACCAGCAGAGAGGCGGCGGGCACAGATACGCAGTATTTT
CATSREAAGTDTQYF
>TRBJ1-2|TRBV5-6|few|NA
TGTGCCAGCAGCCGCGACCAGGGACCGACGAGCGGCTACACCTTC
CASSRDQGPTSGYTF
>TRBJ1-5|TRBV28|many|NA
TGTGCCAGCATCCCTATCCGCGCCCAAGGACAGCCCCAGCATTTT
CASIPIRAQGQPQHF
>TRBJ1-5|TRBV5-6|many|NA
TGTGCCAGCAGCTTGGGGGAGTTGGAAAGCCAGCCCCAGCATTTT
CASSLGELESQPQHF
>TRBJ2-3|TRBV7-3|many|NA
TGTGCCAGCAGCTTAATTGGGGGGACCCCAGATACGCAGTATTTT
CASSLIGGTPDTQYF
>TRBJ2-7|TRBV28|many|TRBD2
TGTGCCAGCAGCCAGACTAGCGGGAAAAGAAGAAACGAGCAGTACTTC
CASSQTSGKRRNEQYF
>TRBJ1-3|TRBV7-9|many|NA
TGTGCCAGCAGCTTAGGTGGTAGTGCTGGAAACACCATATATTTT
CASSLGGSAGNTIYF
>TRBJ2-3|TRBV7-8|few|NA
TGTGCCAGCAGCCCTACAACGAGTGTTAGTAGCCCCCGTTGGTCGGATACGCAGTATTTT
CASSPTTSVSSPRWSDTQYF
>TRBJ1-2|TRBV6-2/TRBV6-3|many|NA
TGTGCCAGCAGCCCCTCCGGGACATCGTATGGCTACACCTTC
CASSPSGTSYGYTF
>TRBJ2-2|TRBV7-3|many|TRBD2
TGTGCCAGCAGCTTGGGACTAGCGGGAGGCCGCGGCGGGGAGCTGTTTTTT
CASSLGLAGGRGGELFF
>TRBJ1-2|TRBV20-1|many|NA
TGCAGTGCAAATCAGGGGAACTATGGCTACACCTTC
CSANQGNYGYTF
>TRBJ2-2|TRBV7-8|many|NA
TGTGCCAGCAGCCATGGGGCAGGCAACACCGGGGAGCTGTTTTTT
CASSHGAGNTGELFF
>TRBJ1-2|TRBV7-2|NA|TRBD1
TGTGCCAGCAGCTTGGGGACAGGGGGAAACTATGGCTACACCTTC
CASSLGTGGNYGYTF
>TRBJ1-2|TRBV30|many|NA
TGTGCCTGGTGGGTCCTCTATGGCTACACCTTC
CAWWVLYGYTF